Detailed here is one T cell receptor (beta chain). This entry comes from a study of shared clonotypes between healthy human individuals. CDR3 length: 17 residues. V dropped 1 base and J dropped 11; count of bases not matched to a gene: 18. The germline V gene encodes CDR1 SGHVS and CDR2 FQNEAQ. TCRdb's table, derived via immunoSEQ multiplex PCR, lists solely in-frame clones and lacks some. In the table there are over 95,000 clones, approximately 44% of which are singletons. The chain carries TRBV7-8 and TRBJ1-1; TRBD1 aligns across 8 bases. Material: PBMCs. The clonotype comes from a woman in her thirties or forties in good health. Some clones in this sample may be carry-over from other donors' samples. CDR3 sequence: CASSLGSAGTGPLEAFF. The CDR3 nucleotides read TGTGCCAGCAGCTTAGGGTCCGCCGGGACAGGTCCTCTGGAGGCTTTCTTT.